This record looks at one T cell receptor (beta chain) sequence and its context. Antigen specificity is unknown. From the germline J gene comes the end of the CDR3, since the read stops 3 residues before it. Libraries were prepared by immunoSEQ multiplex PCR; TCRdb keeps only in-frame clonotypes and omits some of them. The sample has about 35,000 clones. These data originate in a study of T cells in women clearing cervical HPV infection. General study points: CIN3+ cases had significantly higher TCR richness than controls; evenness did not differ.

Dot-blot hybridization genotyped cervical HPV amplified with MY09/MY11 PCR. The CDR3 covers 14 residues. Germline CDR1 reads SGHTA; CDR2 reads FQGNSA. V lost 1 base to trimming and J lost 7 bases, with 13 bases between them. Sequenced material: blood buffy coat. This TCR was sampled from a woman aged 18-69 years with a cervical HPV16 infection that either progressed to CIN3+ or cleared (not recorded which). V gene TRBV7-2 combines with J gene TRBJ1-2; D is perhaps TRBD1 (6 bases). CDR3: CASSLGGGIGGYTF. The DNA read from the CDR3 is TGTGCCAGCAGCTTAGGGGGGGGCATAGGTGGC.